The 24 T cell receptor beta chains reported below all come from one sample, sequenced in a study of blood T cell repertoires in COVID-19. Generated by immunoSEQ multiplex PCR, the TCRdb table keeps only in-frame clones and is missing some. This table holds 100,000 to 150,000 clones, 65% to 90% found once. The sequenced sample consisted of peripheral blood. Every receptor here comes from a woman over 75 with acute or convalescent COVID-19.

This rearrangement joins TRBV5-1 to TRBJ2-2; maybe TRBD2 (6 bases). Trimming removed 0 bases at V and 6 bases at J, with 9 bases between. The CDR3 spans 14 residues. CDR1 is SGHRS, CDR2 YFSETQ, per germline. This chain's CDR3 is CASSLAGGPGELFF. The CDR3 DNA is TGCGCCAGCAGCTTGGCCGGGGGTCCCGGGGAGCTGTTTTTT.

This chain joins TRBV4-3 and TRBJ1-2; D is ambiguous. The CDR3 runs to 13 residues. V lost 0 bases and J 4 bases, leaving 6 bases between the germline ends. Germline V lookup: CDR1 LGHNA, CDR2 YSLEER. DNA for the CDR3: TGCGCCAGCAGCCAAGACGGTACCTATGGCTACACCTTC. Amino acids: CASSQDGTYGYTF.

In nucleotides, the CDR3 is TGCGCCAGCAGTACCGGGACAGCGACTTCACCCCTCCACTTT. This codes for CASSTGTATSPLHF. The chain is built from TRBV5-1 and TRBJ1-6, with 7 bases aligning to TRBD1. V dropped 5 bases and J dropped 9; count of bases not matched to a gene: 8. CDR3 size: 14 residues. Per germline, CDR1 SGHRS and CDR2 YFSETQ.

The chain employs TRBV5-4 and TRBJ2-3; 7 nucleotides agree with TRBD2. CDR3 length equals 16 residues. Germline lookup yields CDR1 SGHNT and CDR2 YYREEE (reference sequence). J gave up 1 base and V 1 base, and 6 bases lay outside the gene matches. The CDR3 DNA sequence: TGTGCCAGCAGCTTGCCGGGCGGGGGACGCACAGATACGCAGTATTTT. This gives the protein CASSLPGGGRTDTQYF.

The chain has TRBV7-9 and TRBJ2-2; tentatively, D is TRBD1 (5 bases). The V gene's germline CDR1 is SEHNR and CDR2 FQNEAQ (reference sequence). This CDR3 spans 13 amino acids. With 1 base removed from V and 6 bases from J, the gap between germline ends came to 6 bases. In nucleotides, the CDR3 is TGTGCCAGCAGCTTAGGGGGCTCCGGGGAGCTGTTTTTT. This sequence encodes CASSLGGSGELFF.

The rearrangement joins TRBV7-2 to TRBJ2-1, with 8 positions matching TRBD1. The V gene's germline CDR1 is SGHTA and CDR2 FQGNSA. The CDR3 is made up of 14 amino acids. V lost 1 base, J lost 4 bases, and 0 bases stayed unmatched. Written as DNA, the CDR3 is TGTGCCAGCAGCTTAGGGACAGGGTACAATGAGCAGTTCTTC. Translating gives CASSLGTGYNEQFF.

V usage is TRBV5-1 and J usage is TRBJ2-1, with TRBD2 as a possible D gene (6 bases). Germline CDR1 SGHRS, CDR2 YFSETQ. The CDR3 totals 15 residues. V was cut by 7 bases and J by 5 bases, with 19 bases left in between. Here the CDR3 reads CASSPGGGANNEQFF. The CDR3 DNA sequence: TGCGCCAGCTCCCCCGGGGGTGGGGCAAACAATGAGCAGTTCTTC.

Only a few counts were recorded for this clone. The genes are TRBV6-5 and TRBJ1-1; 8 nucleotides align to TRBD1. The CDR3 spans 11 residues. The germline V gene has CDR1 MNHEY and CDR2 SVGAGI. With V trimmed by 4 bases and J by 10 bases, 2 bases remained unmatched. The CDR3 bases are TGTGCCAGCAGTTGGCAGGGGGCAGCTTTCTTT. Protein: CASSWQGAAFF.

V and J are TRBV28 and TRBJ1-5; D is undetermined. The germline V gene has CDR1 MDHEN and CDR2 SYDVKM. V lost 6 bases to trimming and J lost 1 base, with 13 bases between them. The CDR3 covers 15 residues. DNA of the CDR3: TGTGCCAGCAGGCTGGAGGCGGGGAGCAATCAGCCCCAGCATTTT. Translated, it gives CASRLEAGSNQPQHF.

The CDR3 DNA sequence: TGTGCCAGCAGTGAACAGGCATTGGGCAATCAGCCCCAGCATTTT. This translates into CASSEQALGNQPQHF. This sequence joins TRBV2 and TRBJ1-5, with no clear D. The CDR3 runs to 15 residues. V was cut by 2 bases and J by 2 bases, with 10 bases left in between. Germline V gene data show CDR1 as SNHLY and CDR2 as FYNNEI.

The chain links TRBV19 to TRBJ1-1; no clear D. V dropped 5 bases and J dropped 2 bases, with 9 bases sitting between them. The CDR3 is 13 residues long. CDR1 and CDR2 (germline): LNHDA, SQIVND (reference sequence). The CDR3 protein is CASSGTANTEAFF. The CDR3 bases are TGTGCCAGTAGTGGAACAGCTAACACTGAAGCTTTCTTT. The full variable domain, with the rest looked up from reference TRBV19 and TRBJ1-1, is DGGITQSPKYLFRKEGQNVTLSCEQNLNHDAMYWYRQDPGQGLRLIYYSQIVNDFQKGDIAEGYSVSREKKESFPLTVTSAQKNPTAFYLCASSGTANTEAFFGQGTRLTVV.

V and J are TRBV2 and TRBJ1-5; D call uncertain. Per the germline V gene, CDR1 is SNHLY and CDR2 is FYNNEI. Trimming stripped 6 bases from V and 1 base from J, with 10 bases between. This CDR3 region has 14 residues. In DNA, the CDR3 is TGTGCCAGCAGCAACACAGAAAGCAATCAGCCCCAGCATTTT. Translated, it gives CASSNTESNQPQHF.

The genes are TRBV29-1 and TRBJ1-2, with TRBD1 as a possible D gene (6 bases). The ends were cut back, 7 bases at V and 3 bases at J, with 12 bases in the middle. CDR3 size: 12 residues. Germline loops: CDR1 SQVTM, CDR2 ANQGSEA. The CDR3, as DNA: TGCAGCGCTGGACAGTTCGACTATGGCTACACCTTC. Translation: CSAGQFDYGYTF.

The rearrangement joins TRBV9 to TRBJ1-2, with 7 bases that match TRBD1. Per the germline V gene, CDR1 is SGDLS and CDR2 is YYNGEE. The CDR3 is 15 amino acids. V lost 10 bases, J lost 8 bases, and 20 bases stayed unmatched. The CDR3 is CASSGGGHDLWGYTF. CDR3 nucleotide sequence: TGTGCCTCCTCGGGAGGGGGCCATGACCTGTGGGGCTACACCTTC.

The CDR3 reads CASSLVGGTDNEQFF. CDR3 bases: TGTGCCAGCAGCCTCGTAGGCGGGACCGACAATGAGCAGTTCTTC. This chain connects TRBV7-9 to TRBJ2-1; possible D gene TRBD2, 6 bases. CDR1 is SEHNR, CDR2 FQNEAQ, per germline (reference sequence). This CDR3 is 15 amino acids long. Trimming stripped 5 bases from V and 5 bases from J, with 16 bases between.

The chain has TRBV11-2 and TRBJ2-3; D possibly corresponds to TRBD2 (5 bases). The ends were cut back, 0 bases at V and 6 bases at J, with 13 bases in the middle. The germline V gene has CDR1 SGHAT and CDR2 FQNNGV. The CDR3 has 15 residues. CDR3 coding DNA: TGTGCCAGCAGCTTAGATCTGGCGGGTTCCGATACGCAGTATTTT. Translation gives CASSLDLAGSDTQYF.

The J gene is TRBJ2-5, the V gene TRBV5-1; 7 bases match TRBD1. This CDR3 is built from 14 residues. Germline CDR1 and CDR2: SGHRS and YFSETQ. The trim removed 0 bases at V and 3 bases at J, leaving 2 bases unmatched. In DNA form, the CDR3 reads TGCGCCAGCAGCTTGGGAGGGGGCGAAGAGACCCAGTACTTC. Residues: CASSLGGGEETQYF.

The rearrangement joins TRBV9 to TRBJ1-2; 8 bases line up with TRBD1. Germline V gives CDR1 SGDLS, CDR2 YYNGEE. V was pared by 3 bases and J by 4 bases, with 5 bases of the junction left unmatched. The CDR3 totals 14 residues. The CDR3 is CASSADRVTYGYTF. CDR3 nucleotides: TGTGCCAGCAGCGCGGACAGGGTAACCTATGGCTACACCTTC.

This rearrangement joins TRBV5-1 to TRBJ2-5; possible D gene TRBD2, 6 bases. Germline V lookup: CDR1 SGHRS, CDR2 YFSETQ. Trimming pared 7 bases from V and 4 bases from J, leaving 17 bases between. The CDR3 runs 14 residues. Here the CDR3 DNA reads TGCGCCAGCGGGACTGGGAGGAATACAGAGACCCAGTACTTC. It is translated as CASGTGRNTETQYF.

The chain combines TRBV7-2 with TRBJ1-1; D uncertain. V lost 5 bases to trimming and J lost 4 bases, with 20 bases between them. Germline V gives CDR1 SGHTA, CDR2 FQGNSA. CDR3 length: 16 amino acids. CDR3 nucleotide sequence: TGTGCCAGCAGCAACCATCTAATGGGCCTGGGCACTGAAGCTTTCTTT. Protein sequence: CASSNHLMGLGTEAFF. Complete variable domain (other parts from reference TRBV7-2 and TRBJ1-1): GAGVSQSPSNKVTEKGKDVELRCDPISGHTALYWYRQSLGQGLEFLIYFQGNSAPDKSGLPSDRFSAERTGGSVSTLTIQRTQQEDSAVYLCASSNHLMGLGTEAFFGQGTRLTVV.

The J gene is TRBJ2-2, the V gene TRBV18, with 9 nucleotides matching TRBD1. This CDR3 has 16 amino acids. With V trimmed by 3 bases and J by 4 bases, 6 bases remained unmatched. CDR1 is KGHSH, CDR2 LQKENI, per germline. CDR3 DNA: TGTGCCAGCTCACCGGGACAGGGAGCGAGCACCGGGGAGCTGTTTTTT. This codes for CASSPGQGASTGELFF.

CDR3 amino acids: CASAGGEYTEAFF. DNA for the CDR3: TGTGCCAGCGCAGGAGGGGAGTACACTGAAGCTTTCTTT. V and J are TRBV2 and TRBJ1-1; the D gene is possibly TRBD1 (5 bases). With 8 bases removed from V and 3 bases from J, the gap between germline ends came to 13 bases. The germline V gene encodes CDR1 SNHLY and CDR2 FYNNEI. The length of the CDR3 is 13 residues.

J is TRBJ1-6 and V is TRBV7-6; 7 bases are shared with TRBD1. Germline-derived CDR1 and CDR2 are SGHVS and FNYEAQ. The ends lost 5 bases at V and 4 bases at J; junction bases unmatched: 2. This CDR3 has 14 residues. DNA for the CDR3: TGTGCCAGCAGCCGGGGACAGTATAATTCACCCCTCCACTTT. Amino acids: CASSRGQYNSPLHF.

The chain couples TRBV11-1 to TRBJ2-5; possibly TRBD1 for D (6 bases). From germline, CDR1 is SGHAT and CDR2 FQDESV (reference sequence). This CDR3 is built from 15 residues. Trimming stripped 5 bases from V and 6 bases from J, with 19 bases between. CDR3 nucleotide sequence: TGTGCCAGCAGCCGAGTGAAGACAGGTTCAAAGACCCAGTACTTC. Its protein is CASSRVKTGSKTQYF.